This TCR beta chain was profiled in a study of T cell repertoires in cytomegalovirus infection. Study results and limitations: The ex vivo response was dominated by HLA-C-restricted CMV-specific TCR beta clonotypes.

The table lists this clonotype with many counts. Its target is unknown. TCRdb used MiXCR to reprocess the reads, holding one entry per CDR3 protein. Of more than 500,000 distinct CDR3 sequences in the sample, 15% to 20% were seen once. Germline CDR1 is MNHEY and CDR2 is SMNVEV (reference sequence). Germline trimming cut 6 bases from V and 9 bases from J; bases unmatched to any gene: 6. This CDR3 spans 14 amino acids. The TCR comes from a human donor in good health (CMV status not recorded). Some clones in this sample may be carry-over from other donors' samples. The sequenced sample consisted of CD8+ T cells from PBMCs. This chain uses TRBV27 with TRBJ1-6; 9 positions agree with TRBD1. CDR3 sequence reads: CASRLGQGSSPLHF. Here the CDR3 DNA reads TGTGCCAGCAGACTTGGACAGGGGAGTTCACCCCTCCACTTT.